This T cell receptor beta chain was recovered during a study of blood T cell repertoires in COVID-19. The J segment lost 1 base and the V segment lost 6 bases, leaving 4 bases of the junction unmatched. This CDR3 is built from 14 residues. Germline CDR1 is SNHLY and CDR2 is FYNNEI. Sequencing was performed with immunoSEQ multiplex PCR; in TCRdb, only in-frame clones are kept and a portion is missing. The sample lists some 46,000 clones; 83% were seen once. This clonotype was sampled from a man between 60 and 75 years old with active COVID-19. Sequenced material: peripheral blood. The rearrangement joins TRBV2 to TRBJ1-1, with 8 bases aligning to TRBD1. The CDR3 DNA sequence: TGTGCCAGCAGCCCCGACAGGGGGAACACTGAAGCTTTCTTT. It encodes CASSPDRGNTEAFF.